These T cell receptor beta chains were read from a single sample in a study of T cell repertoires in cytomegalovirus infection. From the reads, TCRdb called clonotypes with MiXCR, one entry per CDR3 protein. The sample records roughly 500,000 distinct CDR3 sequences, approximately 40% being singletons. For these receptors, no antigen is known. The sample consisted of cultured PBMCs, taken from culture after CMV antigen stimulation. The receptors come from a human donor in good health (CMV status not recorded). Some clones in this sample may be carry-over from other donors' samples. The CDR3 runs from the conserved cysteine through the conserved F or W. Each record gives: clone size, V gene, J gene, D gene, CDR3 protein, CDR3 DNA. D genes are given only for firm matches. A clone size is listed for some rows: how often the clone was seen (once, few, many), or a class if it is expanded.

>-|TRBV6-2/TRBV6-3|TRBJ2-1|TRBD1
CASSQRHARQGWNNEQFF
TGTGCCAGCAGTCAACGACATGCCCGACAGGGATGGAACAATGAGCAGTTCTTC
>once|TRBV20-1|TRBJ2-5|TRBD2
CSAIAGGHSGETQYF
TGCAGTGCTATCGCGGGGGGGCACTCCGGAGAGACCCAGTACTTC
>-|TRBV7-2|TRBJ2-7|TRBD1
CASSNPGQGSYEQYF
TGTGCCAGCAGCAACCCGGGACAGGGAAGCTACGAGCAGTACTTC
>-|TRBV6-5|TRBJ1-1|-
CASSSGGASTEAFF
TGTGCCAGCAGTTCGGGGGGAGCAAGCACTGAAGCTTTCTTT
>-|TRBV18|TRBJ1-2|-
CASSPPDSTNYGYTF
TGTGCCAGCTCACCACCCGACAGTACTAACTATGGCTACACCTTC
>many|TRBV7-2|TRBJ2-1|-
CASSFVSTQNLQSYNEQFF
TGTGCCAGCAGCTTTGTCAGCACACAAAACTTACAATCCTACAATGAGCAGTTCTTC
>-|TRBV18|TRBJ1-3|-
CASSPPVRNTIYF
TGTGCCAGCTCACCGCCGGTGCGAAACACCATATATTTT
>few|TRBV12-3/TRBV12-4|TRBJ2-1|TRBD2
CASSPRVAGVYNEQFF
TGTGCCAGCAGTCCCCGAGTAGCGGGAGTGTACAATGAGCAGTTCTTC
>many|TRBV7-2|TRBJ2-3|TRBD2
CASSPRVAGPSTDTQYF
TGTGCCAGCAGCCCCCGGGTAGCGGGGCCTAGCACAGATACGCAGTATTTT
>-|TRBV7-6|TRBJ2-2|-
CASSLGTRPTGELFF
TGTGCCAGCAGCTTAGGGACCCGACCGACCGGGGAGCTGTTTTTT
>few|TRBV28|TRBJ2-3|-
CASRPHRTDTQYF
TGTGCCAGCAGACCACATCGTACAGATACGCAGTATTTT
>-|TRBV7-2|TRBJ2-7|-
CASSSQAGSYEQYF
TGTGCCAGCAGCTCACAAGCGGGTAGCTACGAGCAGTACTTC
>many|TRBV7-2|TRBJ2-1|-
CASSLDKSYNEQFF
TGTGCCAGCAGCTTAGATAAGTCCTACAATGAGCAGTTCTTC
>-|TRBV28|TRBJ2-7|TRBD2
CASSSPASGGYEQYF
TGTGCCAGCAGCTCCCCGGCTAGCGGGGGGTACGAGCAGTACTTC
>-|TRBV7-6|TRBJ2-1|TRBD2
CASSLGLAGDEQFF
TGTGCCAGCAGCTTAGGACTAGCGGGAGATGAGCAGTTCTTC
>-|TRBV20-1|TRBJ2-4|-
CSARRSYPPTLARNIQYF
TGCAGTGCTAGGCGCAGCTACCCTCCAACCCTAGCCAGGAACATTCAGTACTTC
>-|TRBV7-2|TRBJ2-2|-
CASSPPLFQGRSDGELFF
TGTGCCAGCAGCCCTCCTTTGTTCCAGGGGAGGTCTGACGGGGAGCTGTTTTTT